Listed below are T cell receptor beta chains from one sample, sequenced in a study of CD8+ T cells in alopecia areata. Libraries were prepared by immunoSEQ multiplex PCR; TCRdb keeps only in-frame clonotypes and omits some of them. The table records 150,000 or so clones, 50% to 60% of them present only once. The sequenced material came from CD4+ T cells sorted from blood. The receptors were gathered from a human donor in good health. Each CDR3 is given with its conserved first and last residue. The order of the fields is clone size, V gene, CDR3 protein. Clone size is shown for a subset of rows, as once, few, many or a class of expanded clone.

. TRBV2 CASSGGNEQFF
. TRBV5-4 CASSSDRETQYF
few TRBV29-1 CSVDSQVEGNTIYF
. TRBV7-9 CASLQAPGRETQYF
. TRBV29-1 CSVATVSSYEQYF
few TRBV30 CAAGNNYGYTF
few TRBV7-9 CASSLGDAGGGAQYF
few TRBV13 CASSRKASGAAWGYTF
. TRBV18 CASSPTGGSGYTF
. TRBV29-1 CSGGSGLETQYF
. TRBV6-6 CASIPGEGQPQHF
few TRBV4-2 CASSPTGSHEQYF
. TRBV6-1 CASSDGRNQPQHF
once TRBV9 CASSVVGGSEQYF
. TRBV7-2 CASSGTIYEQYF
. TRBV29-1 CSGDRGAGYTF
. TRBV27 CASRSSINQPQHF
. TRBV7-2 CASSPPGSYNEQFF
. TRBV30 CAWTTGFEAFF
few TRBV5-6 CATTSRKGITQGQPQHF
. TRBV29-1 CSVEEASGKAKNIQYF
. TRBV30 CAWSDRGGYTF
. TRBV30 CAWKASQGQGAKYSNQPQHF
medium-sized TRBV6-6 CASSQQGTTEAFF
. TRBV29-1 CSGRNTEQFF
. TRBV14 CASSSVGQGLYGYTF
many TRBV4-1 CASSRPRAWSTDTQYF
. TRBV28 CASGLSGSQETQYF
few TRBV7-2 CASSLDPAPTETQYF
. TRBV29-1 CSAERGLAGCKFF
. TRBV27 CASSSGRTPQETQYF
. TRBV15 CATSRDGTGGETQYF
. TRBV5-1 CASRGSYEQYF
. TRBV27 CASSGQDEETQYF
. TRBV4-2 CASSQPLGNEKLFF
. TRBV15 CATSRDLYSTGELFF
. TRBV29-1 CSVEDRENGYTF
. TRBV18 CASSPGQANTIYF
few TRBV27 CASSSRVTDTQYF
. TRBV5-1 CASSLAGEGYGYTF
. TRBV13 CASSLEGAFGVSYEQYF
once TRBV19 CASKDRQLLNGYTF
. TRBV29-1 CSVGNRGLSDTQYF
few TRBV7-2 CASSLGGSYTDTQYF
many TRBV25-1 CASRNQVGDTQYF
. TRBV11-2 CASSSQGYEQYF
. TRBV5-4 CASSLELAENIQYF
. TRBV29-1 CSVEGQRGSYEQYF
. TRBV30 CAWSVGAETQYF
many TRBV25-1 CASSRQGYEQYF
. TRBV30 CACGTSRSYEQYF
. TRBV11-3 CASSSPGTGGTGELFF
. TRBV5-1 CASSLAGTRTDTQYF
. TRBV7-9 CASSPDRSKNIQYF